The 10 T cell receptor beta chains listed next were all sequenced from one sample in a study of Ad26.COV2.S vaccination and SARS-CoV-2 variants. The treatment here: approximately 18 received Ad26.COV2.S at low or high dose, single or two shots; about 5 received placebo; per-sample allocation not given. The investigators took samples on day 63 after the first vaccine or placebo injection. The repertoire was sequenced with immunoSEQ multiplex PCR; TCRdb's copy has only in-frame clones and lacks some. In the table there are about 390,000 clones, more than 85% of which are singletons. Sequences were derived from peripheral blood, sampled in a trial of Ad26.COV2.S vaccine versus placebo. These receptors were collected from a person aged 18-65 years who received the Ad26.COV2.S COVID-19 vaccine or a placebo.

The gene calls are TRBV5-1 and TRBJ2-7; TRBD2 matches at 10 bases. There are 14 residues in the CDR3. Germline CDR1 is SGHRS and CDR2 is YFSETQ. Germline trimming cut 5 bases from V and 4 bases from J; bases unmatched to any gene: 6. The CDR3 sequence: CASRPSGGAYEQYF. The CDR3 region has the DNA TGCGCCAGCAGACCCAGCGGGGGGGCGTACGAGCAGTACTTC.

V and J are TRBV7-9 and TRBJ2-3, with 10 bases lining up with TRBD2. CDR1 and CDR2 from the germline V gene are SEHNR and FQNEAQ (reference sequence). The trim removed 0 bases at V and 7 bases at J, leaving 4 bases unmatched. This CDR3 is 15 amino acids long. The CDR3 region has the DNA TGTGCCAGCAGCTTAGCTAGCGGGGGGAAAAATACGCAGTATTTT. Translating it yields CASSLASGGKNTQYF.

This chain connects TRBV7-2 to TRBJ2-2; 7 bases agree with TRBD1. CDR1 is SGHTA, CDR2 FQGNSA, per germline. The trim removed 0 bases at V and 9 bases at J, leaving 4 bases unmatched. The CDR3 covers 14 residues. The chain's CDR3 is CASSLASGGRELFF. CDR3 coding DNA: TGTGCCAGCAGCTTAGCGTCAGGGGGTCGGGAGCTGTTTTTT.

With regard to this clone: An end of the junction differs from the germline gene, which may be a read error. The rearrangement uses TRBV18 and TRBJ1-1; possible D gene TRBD1, 6 bases. This CDR3 comprises 14 residues. Germline CDR1 and CDR2: KGHSH and LQKENI. CDR3 in amino acids: CASSPQGRDTEAFF. In DNA form, the CDR3 reads TGTGCCAGCTCGCCACAGGGAAGGGACACTGAAGCTTTCTTT.

The chain recombines TRBV11-2 with TRBJ2-7; D is unclear. CDR1 is SGHAT, CDR2 FQNNGV, per germline. V was pared by 2 bases and J by 7 bases, with 18 bases between. There are 15 residues in the CDR3. The CDR3 loop reads CASSLNAGFLDEQYF. In DNA form, the CDR3 reads TGTGCCAGCAGCTTAAATGCAGGCTTTCTAGATGAGCAGTACTTC.

This clone occurred once. The chain links TRBV5-1 to TRBJ2-6, with D hard to call. Germline V gene sequence: CDR1 SGHRS, CDR2 YFSETQ. CDR3 length equals 14 residues. V was trimmed by 5 bases and J by 0 bases, leaving 6 bases between them. The CDR3 nucleotides read TGCGCCAGCAGGGACCTCTCTGGGGCCAACGTCCTGACTTTC. It translates to CASRDLSGANVLTF.

The chain has TRBV5-1 and TRBJ2-3; no clear D. CDR1 is SGHRS and CDR2 is YFSETQ in the germline V gene. V was shortened by 8 bases and J by 0 bases, with 19 bases between the two germline ends. The CDR3 length is 16 residues. CDR3 residues: CASKPMFAPSTDTQYF. The CDR3 bases are TGCGCCAGTAAGCCGATGTTTGCCCCTAGCACAGATACGCAGTATTTT.

The rearrangement links TRBV28 to TRBJ1-1; maybe TRBD1 (6 bases). CDR1 is MDHEN and CDR2 is SYDVKM in the germline V gene. Trimming pared 3 bases from V and 5 bases from J, leaving 13 bases between. This CDR3 has 14 amino acids. The CDR3 DNA reads as TGTGCCAGCAGTTTGACAGGTATTGGGACTGAAGCTTTCTTT. As protein: CASSLTGIGTEAFF. Full variable domain (missing parts from reference TRBV28 and TRBJ1-1): DVKVTQSSRYLVKRTGEKVFLECVQDMDHENMFWYRQDPGLGLRLIYFSYDVKMKEKGDIPEGYSVSREKKERFSLILESASTNQTSMYLCASSLTGIGTEAFFGQGTRLTVV.

This clone showed up just a few times. The rearrangement joins TRBV6-6 to TRBJ2-2; possibly TRBD1 for D (6 bases). The CDR3 contains 17 residues. V lost 5 bases and J 5 bases, leaving 21 bases between the germline ends. Germline CDR1 MNHNY, CDR2 SVGAGI (reference sequence). CDR3 bases: TGTGCCAGCAGTCTTTTCGGGACAACGAAACGGACCGGGGAGCTGTTTTTT. It encodes CASSLFGTTKRTGELFF.

V and J are TRBV9 and TRBJ1-1, with D possibly being TRBD1 (5 bases). Germline V lookup: CDR1 SGDLS, CDR2 YYNGEE. V lost 0 bases and J 4 bases, leaving 7 bases between the germline ends. This CDR3 region has 13 residues. CDR3 DNA sequence: TGTGCCAGCAGCGTAGGACAGAGCACTGAAGCTTTCTTT. It encodes CASSVGQSTEAFF.